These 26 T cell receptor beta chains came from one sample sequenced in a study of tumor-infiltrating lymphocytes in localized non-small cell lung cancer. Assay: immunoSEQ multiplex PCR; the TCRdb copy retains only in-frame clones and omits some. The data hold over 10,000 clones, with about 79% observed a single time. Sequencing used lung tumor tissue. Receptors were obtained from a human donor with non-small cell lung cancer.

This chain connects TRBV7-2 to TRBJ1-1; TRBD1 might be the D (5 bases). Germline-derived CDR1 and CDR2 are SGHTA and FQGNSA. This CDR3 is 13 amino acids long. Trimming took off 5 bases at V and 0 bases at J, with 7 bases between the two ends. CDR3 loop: CASSPTVNTEAFF. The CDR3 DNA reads TGTGCCAGCAGCCCGACAGTGAACACTGAAGCTTTCTTT.

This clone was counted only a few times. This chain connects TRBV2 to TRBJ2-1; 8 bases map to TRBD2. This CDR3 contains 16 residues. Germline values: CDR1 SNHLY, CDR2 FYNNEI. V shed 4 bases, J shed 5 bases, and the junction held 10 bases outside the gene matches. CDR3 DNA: TGTGCCAGCAGTGGGATAATAGCGGGATGGAACAATGAGCAGTTCTTC. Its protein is CASSGIIAGWNNEQFF.

The CDR3 nucleotides are TGTGCCAGCAGCCCGGGGACTAGCGTTACCTACGAGCAGTACTTC. This encodes CASSPGTSVTYEQYF. This chain uses TRBV28 with TRBJ2-7, with 10 bases aligning to TRBD2. The V and J ends lost 6 bases and 2 bases, in that order; junction bases with no gene match: 7. Per germline, CDR1 MDHEN and CDR2 SYDVKM. The CDR3 covers 15 residues.

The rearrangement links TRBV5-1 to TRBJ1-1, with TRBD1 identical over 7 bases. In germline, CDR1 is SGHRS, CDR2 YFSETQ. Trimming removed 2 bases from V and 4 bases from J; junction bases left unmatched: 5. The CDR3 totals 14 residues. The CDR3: CASSFGQGGTEAFF. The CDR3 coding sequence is TGCGCCAGCAGCTTTGGCCAGGGGGGCACTGAAGCTTTCTTT. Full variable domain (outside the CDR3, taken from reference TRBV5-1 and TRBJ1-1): KAGVTQTPRYLIKTRGQQVTLSCSPISGHRSVSWYQQTPGQGLQFLFEYFSETQRNKGNFPGRFSGRQFSNSRSEMNVSTLELGDSALYLCASSFGQGGTEAFFGQGTRLTVV.

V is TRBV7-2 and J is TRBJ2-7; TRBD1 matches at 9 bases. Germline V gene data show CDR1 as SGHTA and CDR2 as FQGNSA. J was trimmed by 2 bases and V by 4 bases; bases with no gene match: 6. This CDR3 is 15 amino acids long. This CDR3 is CASSYGQGKPYEQYF. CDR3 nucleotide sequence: TGTGCCAGCAGCTACGGACAGGGGAAACCCTACGAGCAGTACTTC.

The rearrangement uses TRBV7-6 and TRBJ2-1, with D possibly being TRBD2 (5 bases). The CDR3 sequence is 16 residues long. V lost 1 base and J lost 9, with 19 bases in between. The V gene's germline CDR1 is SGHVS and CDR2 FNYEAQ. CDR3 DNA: TGTGCCAGCAGCTTAGGTGTAGCGATAGTAGGGAGTGAGCAGTTCTTC. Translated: CASSLGVAIVGSEQFF.

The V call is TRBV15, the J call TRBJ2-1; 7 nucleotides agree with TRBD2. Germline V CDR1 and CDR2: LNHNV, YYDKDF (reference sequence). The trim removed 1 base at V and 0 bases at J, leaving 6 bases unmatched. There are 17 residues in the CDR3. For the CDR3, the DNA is TGTGCCACCAGCAGAGGTAGTAGCGGGCGCTCCTACAATGAGCAGTTCTTC. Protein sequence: CATSRGSSGRSYNEQFF.

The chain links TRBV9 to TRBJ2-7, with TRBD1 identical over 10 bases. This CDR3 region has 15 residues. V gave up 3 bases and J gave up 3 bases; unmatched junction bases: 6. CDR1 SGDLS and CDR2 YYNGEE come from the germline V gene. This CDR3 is CASSAPGTGDYEQYF. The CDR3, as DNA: TGTGCCAGCAGCGCACCCGGGACAGGGGACTACGAGCAGTACTTC. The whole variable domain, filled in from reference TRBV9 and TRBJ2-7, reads DSGVTQTPKHLITATGQRVTLRCSPRSGDLSVYWYQQSLDQGLQFLIQYYNGEERAKGNILERFSAQQFPDLHSELNLSSLELGDSALYFCASSAPGTGDYEQYFGPGTRLTVT.

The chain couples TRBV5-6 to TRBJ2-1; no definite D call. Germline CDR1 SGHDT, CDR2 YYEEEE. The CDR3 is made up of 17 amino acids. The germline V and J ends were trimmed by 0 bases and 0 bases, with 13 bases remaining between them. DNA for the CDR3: TGTGCCAGCAGCTTGGGGGCAGGCTCCGACTCCTACAATGAGCAGTTCTTC. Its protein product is CASSLGAGSDSYNEQFF. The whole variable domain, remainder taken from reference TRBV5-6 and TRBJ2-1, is DAGVTQSPTHLIKTRGQQVTLRCSPKSGHDTVSWYQQALGQGPQFIFQYYEEEERQRGNFPDRFSGHQFPNYSSELNVNALLLGDSALYLCASSLGAGSDSYNEQFFGPGTRLTVL.

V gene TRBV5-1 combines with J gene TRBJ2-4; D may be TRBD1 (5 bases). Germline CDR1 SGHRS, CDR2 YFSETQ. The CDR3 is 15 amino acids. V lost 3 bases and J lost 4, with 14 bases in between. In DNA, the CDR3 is TGCGCCAGCAGCTCCTTTCACAGGATGAAAAACATTCAGTACTTC. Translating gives CASSSFHRMKNIQYF.

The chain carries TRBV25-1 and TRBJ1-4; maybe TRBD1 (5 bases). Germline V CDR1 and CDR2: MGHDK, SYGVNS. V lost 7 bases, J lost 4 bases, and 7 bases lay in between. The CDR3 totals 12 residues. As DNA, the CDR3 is TGTGCCAGCACGGGGCGTAATGAAAAACTGTTTTTT. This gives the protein CASTGRNEKLFF.

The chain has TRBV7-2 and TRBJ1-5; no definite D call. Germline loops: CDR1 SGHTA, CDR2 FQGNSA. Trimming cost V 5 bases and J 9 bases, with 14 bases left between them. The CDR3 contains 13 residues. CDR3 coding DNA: TGTGCCAGCAGCGAGACGGTGAGTCGGCCCCAGCATTTT. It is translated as CASSETVSRPQHF.

CDR3 nucleotide sequence: TGCGCCAGCAGCCAAGATTGGGCGGGCACCTACAATGAGCAGTTCTTC. It specifies CASSQDWAGTYNEQFF. This rearrangement joins TRBV4-3 to TRBJ2-1, with D perhaps matching TRBD2 (5 bases). The CDR3 has 16 amino acids. CDR1 and CDR2 (germline): LGHNA, YSLEER. V was shortened by 0 bases and J by 2 bases, with 11 bases between the two germline ends.

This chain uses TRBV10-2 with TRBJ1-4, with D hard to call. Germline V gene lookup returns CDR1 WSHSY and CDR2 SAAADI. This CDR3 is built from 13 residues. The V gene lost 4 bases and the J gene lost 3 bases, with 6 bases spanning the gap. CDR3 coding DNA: TGCGCCAGCAGTGCTCGGCCTAATGAAAAACTGTTTTTT. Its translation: CASSARPNEKLFF.

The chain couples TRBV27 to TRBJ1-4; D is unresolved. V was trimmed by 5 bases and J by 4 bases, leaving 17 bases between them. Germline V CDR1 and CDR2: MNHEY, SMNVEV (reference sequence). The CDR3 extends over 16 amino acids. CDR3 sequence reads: CASSPTAGRDNEKLFF. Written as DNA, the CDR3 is TGTGCCAGCAGTCCTACCGCAGGAAGGGATAATGAAAAACTGTTTTTT.

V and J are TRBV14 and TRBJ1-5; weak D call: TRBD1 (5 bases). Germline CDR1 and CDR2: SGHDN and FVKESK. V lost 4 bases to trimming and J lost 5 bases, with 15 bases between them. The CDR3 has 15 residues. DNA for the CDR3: TGTGCCAGCAGCCCCGGGGGGAGTAATCATCAGCCCCAGCATTTT. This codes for CASSPGGSNHQPQHF.

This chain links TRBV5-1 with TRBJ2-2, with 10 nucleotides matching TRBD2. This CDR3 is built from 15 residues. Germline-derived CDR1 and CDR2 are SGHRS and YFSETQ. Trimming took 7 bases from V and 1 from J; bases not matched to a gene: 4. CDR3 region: CASCRLAGNTGELFF. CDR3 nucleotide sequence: TGCGCCAGCTGCCGACTAGCGGGGAACACCGGGGAGCTGTTTTTT.

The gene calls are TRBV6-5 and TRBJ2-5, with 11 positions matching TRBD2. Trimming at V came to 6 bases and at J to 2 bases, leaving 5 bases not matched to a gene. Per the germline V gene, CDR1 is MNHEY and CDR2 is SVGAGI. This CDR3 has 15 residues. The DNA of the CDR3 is TGTGCCAGCAGCTCTAGCGGGGGGTCTCAAGAGACCCAGTACTTC. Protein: CASSSSGGSQETQYF.

Here the CDR3 DNA reads TGTGCCAGTAGTATAGGGTTTGGTGAAGCTTTCTTT. Amino acids: CASSIGFGEAFF. The J gene is TRBJ1-1, the V gene TRBV19, with unresolved D. The V and J ends lost 1 base and 7 bases respectively, with 7 bases between them. CDR1 is LNHDA, CDR2 SQIVND, per germline (reference sequence). CDR3 size: 12 residues.

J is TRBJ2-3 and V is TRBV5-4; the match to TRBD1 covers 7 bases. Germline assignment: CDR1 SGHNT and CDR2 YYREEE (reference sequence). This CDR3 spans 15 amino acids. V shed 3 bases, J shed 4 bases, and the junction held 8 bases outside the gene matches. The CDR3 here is CASSSRQGGADTQYF. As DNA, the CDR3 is TGTGCCAGCAGCTCTAGACAGGGTGGCGCAGATACGCAGTATTTT.

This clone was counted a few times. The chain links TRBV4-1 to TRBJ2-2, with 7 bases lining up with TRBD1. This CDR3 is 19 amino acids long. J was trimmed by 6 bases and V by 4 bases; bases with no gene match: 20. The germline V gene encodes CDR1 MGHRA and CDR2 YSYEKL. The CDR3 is CASSPKNPPQGGSAGELFF. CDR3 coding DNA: TGCGCCAGCAGCCCCAAAAACCCGCCTCAAGGGGGCAGCGCCGGGGAGCTGTTTTTT.

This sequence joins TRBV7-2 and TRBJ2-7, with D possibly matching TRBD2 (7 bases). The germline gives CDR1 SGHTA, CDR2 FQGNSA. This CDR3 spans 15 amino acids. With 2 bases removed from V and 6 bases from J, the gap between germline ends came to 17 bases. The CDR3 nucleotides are TGTGCCAGCAGCTTAAGTGGGGGGGCGCCGGTCGAGCAGTACTTC. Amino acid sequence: CASSLSGGAPVEQYF.

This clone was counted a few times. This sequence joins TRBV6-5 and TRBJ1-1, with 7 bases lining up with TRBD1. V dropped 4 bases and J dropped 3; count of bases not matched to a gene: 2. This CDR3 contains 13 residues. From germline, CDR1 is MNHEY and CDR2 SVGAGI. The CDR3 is CASSWGTDTEAFF. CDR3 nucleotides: TGTGCCAGCAGTTGGGGGACAGACACTGAAGCTTTCTTT.

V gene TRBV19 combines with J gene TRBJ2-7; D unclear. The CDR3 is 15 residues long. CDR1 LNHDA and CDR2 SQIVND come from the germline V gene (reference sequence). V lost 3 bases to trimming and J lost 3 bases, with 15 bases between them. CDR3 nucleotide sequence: TGTGCCAGTAGTATTAAGGCCGCGACGGACTACGAGCAGTACTTC. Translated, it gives CASSIKAATDYEQYF. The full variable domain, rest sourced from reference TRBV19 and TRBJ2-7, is DGGITQSPKYLFRKEGQNVTLSCEQNLNHDAMYWYRQDPGQGLRLIYYSQIVNDFQKGDIAEGYSVSREKKESFPLTVTSAQKNPTAFYLCASSIKAATDYEQYFGPGTRLTVT.

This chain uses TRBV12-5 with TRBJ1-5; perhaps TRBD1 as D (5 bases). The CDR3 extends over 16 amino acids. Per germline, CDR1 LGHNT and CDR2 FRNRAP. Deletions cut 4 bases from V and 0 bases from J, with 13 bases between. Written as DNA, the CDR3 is TGTGCTAGTGGTTATTACGGGGGGGGTAGCAATCAGCCCCAGCATTTT. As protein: CASGYYGGGSNQPQHF.

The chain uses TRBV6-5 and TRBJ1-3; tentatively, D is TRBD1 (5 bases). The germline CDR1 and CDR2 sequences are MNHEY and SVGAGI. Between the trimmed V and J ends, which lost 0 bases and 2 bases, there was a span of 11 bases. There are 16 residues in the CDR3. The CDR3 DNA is TGTGCCAGCAGTTACTCGCCGAGGGGTGCTGGAAACACCATATATTTT. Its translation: CASSYSPRGAGNTIYF.